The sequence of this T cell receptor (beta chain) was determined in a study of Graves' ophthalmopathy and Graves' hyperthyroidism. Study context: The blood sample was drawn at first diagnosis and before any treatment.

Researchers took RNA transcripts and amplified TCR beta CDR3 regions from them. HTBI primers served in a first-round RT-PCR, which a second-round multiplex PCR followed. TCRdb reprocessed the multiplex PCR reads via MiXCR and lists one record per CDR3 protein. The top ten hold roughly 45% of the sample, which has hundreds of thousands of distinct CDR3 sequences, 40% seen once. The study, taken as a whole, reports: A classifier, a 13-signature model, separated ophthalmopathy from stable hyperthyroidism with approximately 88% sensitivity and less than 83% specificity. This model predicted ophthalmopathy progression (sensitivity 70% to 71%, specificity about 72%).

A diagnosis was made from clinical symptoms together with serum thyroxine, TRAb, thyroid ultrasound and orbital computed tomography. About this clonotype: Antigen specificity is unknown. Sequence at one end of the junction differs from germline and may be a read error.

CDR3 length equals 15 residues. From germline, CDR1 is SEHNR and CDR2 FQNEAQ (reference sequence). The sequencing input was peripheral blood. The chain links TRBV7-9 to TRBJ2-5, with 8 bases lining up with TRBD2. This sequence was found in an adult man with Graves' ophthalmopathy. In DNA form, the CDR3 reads TGCGCCAGCAGCTTTGTTAGCGGGAATGCGGAGGCCCAGTACTTC. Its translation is CASSFVSGNAEAQYF.